Following are 10 T cell receptor beta chains from one sample sequenced in a study of T cells in localized non-small cell lung cancer. Profiling relied on immunoSEQ multiplex PCR, and the TCRdb table lists in-frame clones only, not all of them. The sample contains over 35,000 clones, 81% of which appear only once. The input for sequencing was peripheral blood mononuclear cells, taken before any cancer treatment. The source of these receptors is a male donor older than 55 with stage II lung adenocarcinoma.

In nucleotides, the CDR3 is TGTGCCAGCTATCAGCCCCGGGGGACTAGCGCGTTATCGAACACCGGGGAGCTGTTTTTT. Its protein is CASYQPRGTSALSNTGELFF. The chain recombines TRBV28 with TRBJ2-2; 10 bases map to TRBD2. This CDR3 is built from 20 residues. The germline V gene has CDR1 MDHEN and CDR2 SYDVKM. The junction had 18 bases not matched to a gene; V was cut back by 8 bases and J by 0 bases.

The gene calls are TRBV30 and TRBJ2-7; 11 bases fit TRBD1. This CDR3 comprises 15 residues. Germline V CDR1 and CDR2: GTSNPN, SVGIG (reference sequence). V gave up 1 base and J gave up 3 bases; unmatched junction bases: 5. CDR3 residues: CAWSEGGTGGYEQYF. The CDR3 DNA reads TGTGCCTGGAGTGAAGGAGGGACAGGGGGCTACGAGCAGTACTTC.

This clone appeared a single time. The CDR3 reads CASSRGLSLAYEQYF. CDR3 bases: TGTGCCAGCAGCCGAGGGCTATCTCTTGCCTACGAGCAGTACTTC. The rearrangement uses TRBV14 and TRBJ2-7; weak D call: TRBD2 (5 bases). Germline V gene sequence: CDR1 SGHDN, CDR2 FVKESK. The V gene lost 4 bases and the J gene lost 2 bases, with 15 bases spanning the gap. This CDR3 has 15 residues.

The rearrangement uses TRBV18 and TRBJ2-7; D gene unclear. V lost 3 bases, J lost 3 bases, and 6 bases lay in between. The CDR3 length is 12 residues. Germline CDR1 KGHSH, CDR2 LQKENI. The CDR3 loop is CASSPLGYEQYF. CDR3 nucleotides: TGTGCCAGCTCACCCTTGGGCTACGAGCAGTACTTC. The entire variable domain, with the rest obtained from reference TRBV18 and TRBJ2-7, is as follows: NAGVMQNPRHLVRRRGQEARLRCSPMKGHSHVYWYRQLPEEGLKFMVYLQKENIIDESGMPKERFSAEFPKEGPSILRIQQVVRGDSAAYFCASSPLGYEQYFGPGTRLTVT.

The chain couples TRBV27 to TRBJ2-7, with D possibly being TRBD1 or TRBD2 (5 bases each). Germline-derived CDR1 and CDR2 are MNHEY and SMNVEV (reference sequence). This CDR3 spans 14 amino acids. V lost 5 bases and J lost 5, with 16 bases in between. The CDR3: CASSPQRGDNEQYF. CDR3 sequence (DNA): TGTGCCAGCAGTCCCCAAAGAGGGGATAACGAGCAGTACTTC.

The chain couples TRBV12-5 to TRBJ2-3, with D possibly matching TRBD2 (6 bases). Trimming took off 9 bases at V and 1 base at J, with 11 bases between the two ends. CDR3 length: 13 amino acids. Germline V gene data show CDR1 as LGHNT and CDR2 as FRNRAP. CDR3 region: CASPGTGTDTQYF. DNA of the CDR3: TGTGCTAGCCCCGGGACTGGCACAGATACGCAGTATTTT.

This chain uses TRBV19 with TRBJ1-5; TRBD1 matches at 9 bases. Trimming removed 8 bases from V and 6 bases from J; junction bases left unmatched: 14. Germline CDR1 LNHDA, CDR2 SQIVND (reference sequence). The CDR3 consists of 16 residues. The CDR3 DNA follows: TGTGCCAGTGAGCCAGGGACAGGGACATTGGGTCAGCCCCAGCATTTT. Translating it yields CASEPGTGTLGQPQHF.

The J gene is TRBJ1-5, the V gene TRBV28, with TRBD1 as a possible D gene (6 bases). The CDR3 runs 14 residues. CDR1 and CDR2 (germline): MDHEN, SYDVKM. Trimming stripped 10 bases from V and 6 bases from J, with 19 bases between. In nucleotides, the CDR3 is TGTGCCATCCGGGCCCACAGGGAGGGTCAGCCCCAGCATTTT. Its protein is CAIRAHREGQPQHF.

The chain combines TRBV9 with TRBJ1-2; D ambiguous. Germline CDR1 reads SGDLS; CDR2 reads YYNGEE. V was shortened by 0 bases and J by 3 bases, with 9 bases between the two germline ends. The CDR3 spans 14 residues. Written as DNA, the CDR3 is TGTGCCAGCAGCGTAGGCGGGCAGCACTATGGCTACACCTTC. As protein: CASSVGGQHYGYTF.

The chain employs TRBV7-2 and TRBJ2-6; D is unclear. V was trimmed by 0 bases and J by 0 bases, leaving 6 bases between them. CDR1 is SGHTA, CDR2 FQGNSA, per germline. The CDR3 totals 16 residues. Here the CDR3 reads CASSLARISGANVLTF. DNA of the CDR3: TGTGCCAGCAGCTTAGCGCGAATCTCTGGGGCCAACGTCCTGACTTTC.